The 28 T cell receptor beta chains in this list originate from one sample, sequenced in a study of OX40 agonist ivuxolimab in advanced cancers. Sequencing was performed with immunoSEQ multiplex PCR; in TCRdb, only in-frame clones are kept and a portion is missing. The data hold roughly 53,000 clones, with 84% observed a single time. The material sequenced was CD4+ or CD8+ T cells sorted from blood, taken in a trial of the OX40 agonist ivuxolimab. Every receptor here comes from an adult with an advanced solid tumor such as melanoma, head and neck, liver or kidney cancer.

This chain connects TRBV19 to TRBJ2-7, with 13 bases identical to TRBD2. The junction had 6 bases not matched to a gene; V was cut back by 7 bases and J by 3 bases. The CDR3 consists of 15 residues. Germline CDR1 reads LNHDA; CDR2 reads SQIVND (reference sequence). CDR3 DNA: TGTGCCAGTACCAGGACTAGCGGGAGCTTCTACGAGCAGTACTTC. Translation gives CASTRTSGSFYEQYF.

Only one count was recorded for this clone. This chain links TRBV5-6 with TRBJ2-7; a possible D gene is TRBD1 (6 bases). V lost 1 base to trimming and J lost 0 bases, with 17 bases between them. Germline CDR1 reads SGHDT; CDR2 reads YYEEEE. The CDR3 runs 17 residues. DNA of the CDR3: TGTGCCAGCAGCTTGTATTTCAGTGGACAGCTCTCCTACGAGCAGTACTTC. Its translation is CASSLYFSGQLSYEQYF.

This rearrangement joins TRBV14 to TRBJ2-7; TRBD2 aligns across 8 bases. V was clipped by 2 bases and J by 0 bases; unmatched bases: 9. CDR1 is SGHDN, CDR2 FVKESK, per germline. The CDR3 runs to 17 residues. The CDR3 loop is CASSQSRGGAVSYEQYF. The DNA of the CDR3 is TGTGCCAGCAGCCAATCCCGGGGGGGCGCGGTCTCCTACGAGCAGTACTTC.

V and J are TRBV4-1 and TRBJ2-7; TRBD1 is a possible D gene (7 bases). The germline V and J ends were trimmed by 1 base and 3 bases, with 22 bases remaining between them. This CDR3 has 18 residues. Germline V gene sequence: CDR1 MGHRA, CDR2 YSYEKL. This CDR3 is CASSQGQGLSSANYEQYF. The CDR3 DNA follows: TGCGCCAGCAGCCAAGGACAGGGCCTTTCTAGCGCCAACTACGAGCAGTACTTC.

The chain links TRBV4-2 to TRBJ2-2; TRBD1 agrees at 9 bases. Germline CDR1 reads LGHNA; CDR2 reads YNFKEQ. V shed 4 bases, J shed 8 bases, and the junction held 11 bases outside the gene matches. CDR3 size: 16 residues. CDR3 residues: CASSPSRTGEEGELFF. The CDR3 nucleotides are TGTGCCAGCAGCCCAAGTCGGACAGGGGAGGAAGGGGAGCTGTTTTTT.

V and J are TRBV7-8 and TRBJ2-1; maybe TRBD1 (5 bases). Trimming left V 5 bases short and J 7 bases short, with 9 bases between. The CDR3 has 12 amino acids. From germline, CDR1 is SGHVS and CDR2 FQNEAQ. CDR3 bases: TGTGCCAGCAGCAACAGGCGGAATGAGCAGTTCTTC. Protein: CASSNRRNEQFF.

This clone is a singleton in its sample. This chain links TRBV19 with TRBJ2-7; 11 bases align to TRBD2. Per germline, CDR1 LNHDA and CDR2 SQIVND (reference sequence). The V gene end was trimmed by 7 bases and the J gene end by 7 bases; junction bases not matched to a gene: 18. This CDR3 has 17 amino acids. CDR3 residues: CASTQSLAVAGGSEQYF. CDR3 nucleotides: TGTGCCAGTACCCAATCGCTAGCGGTAGCGGGAGGGAGTGAGCAGTACTTC. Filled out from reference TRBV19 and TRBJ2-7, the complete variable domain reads DGGITQSPKYLFRKEGQNVTLSCEQNLNHDAMYWYRQDPGQGLRLIYYSQIVNDFQKGDIAEGYSVSREKKESFPLTVTSAQKNPTAFYLCASTQSLAVAGGSEQYFGPGTRLTVT.

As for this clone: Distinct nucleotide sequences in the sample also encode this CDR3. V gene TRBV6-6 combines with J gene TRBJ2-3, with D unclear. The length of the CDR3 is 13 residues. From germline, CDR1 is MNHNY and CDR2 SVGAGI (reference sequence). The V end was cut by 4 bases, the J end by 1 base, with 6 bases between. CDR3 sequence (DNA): TGTGCCAGCAGTTCCCGCGGCACAGATACGCAGTATTTT. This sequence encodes CASSSRGTDTQYF.

DNA for the CDR3: TGCAGCGCTCGAACTAGCGGGAGTGAAAGGGGGGAGCAGTACTTC. Protein sequence: CSARTSGSERGEQYF. The chain recombines TRBV29-1 with TRBJ2-7, with TRBD2 identical over 11 bases. The CDR3 contains 15 residues. Germline CDR1 is SQVTM and CDR2 is ANQGSEA. J lost 7 bases, V lost 7 bases, and 15 bases had no gene match.

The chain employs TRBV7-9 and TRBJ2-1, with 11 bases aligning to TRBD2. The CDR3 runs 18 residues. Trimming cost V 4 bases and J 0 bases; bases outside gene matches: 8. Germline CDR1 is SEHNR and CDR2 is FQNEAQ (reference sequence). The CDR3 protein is CASSSVGTSGSSYNEQFF. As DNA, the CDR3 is TGTGCCAGCAGCTCAGTAGGGACTAGCGGAAGCTCCTACAATGAGCAGTTCTTC.

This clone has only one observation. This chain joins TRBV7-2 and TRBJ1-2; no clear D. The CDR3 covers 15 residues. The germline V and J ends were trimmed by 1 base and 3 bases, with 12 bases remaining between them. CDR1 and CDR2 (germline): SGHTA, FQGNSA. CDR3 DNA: TGTGCCAGCAGCTTAGAACGGATAGCCTACTATGGCTACACCTTC. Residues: CASSLERIAYYGYTF. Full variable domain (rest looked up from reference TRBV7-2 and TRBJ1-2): GAGVSQSPSNKVTEKGKDVELRCDPISGHTALYWYRQSLGQGLEFLIYFQGNSAPDKSGLPSDRFSAERTGGSVSTLTIQRTQQEDSAVYLCASSLERIAYYGYTFGSGTRLTVV.

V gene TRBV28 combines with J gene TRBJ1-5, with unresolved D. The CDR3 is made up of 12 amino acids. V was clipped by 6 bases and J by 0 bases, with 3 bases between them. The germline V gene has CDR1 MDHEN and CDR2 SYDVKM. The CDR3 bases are TGTGCCAGCAGCATTAGCAATCAGCCCCAGCATTTT. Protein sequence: CASSISNQPQHF.

CDR3 loop: CASSETGGYGYTF. The CDR3 DNA is TGTGCCAGCAGTGAAACAGGGGGCTATGGCTACACCTTC. The J gene is TRBJ1-2, the V gene TRBV6-1; 8 bases map to TRBD1. Germline trimming cut 2 bases from V and 4 bases from J; bases unmatched to any gene: 0. The germline CDR1 and CDR2 sequences are MNHNS and SASEGT. The CDR3 spans 13 residues.

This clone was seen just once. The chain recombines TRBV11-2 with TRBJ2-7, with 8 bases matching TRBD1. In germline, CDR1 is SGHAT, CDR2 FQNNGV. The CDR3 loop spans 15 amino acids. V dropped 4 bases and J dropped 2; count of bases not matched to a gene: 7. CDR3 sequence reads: CASSSPGQGTYEQYF. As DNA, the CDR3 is TGTGCCAGCAGCTCGCCCGGACAGGGAACCTACGAGCAGTACTTC.

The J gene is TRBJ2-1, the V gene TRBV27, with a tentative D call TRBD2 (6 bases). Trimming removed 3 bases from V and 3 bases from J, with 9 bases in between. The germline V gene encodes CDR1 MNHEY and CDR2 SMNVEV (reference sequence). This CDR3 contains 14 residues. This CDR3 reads CASSFAGNYNEQFF. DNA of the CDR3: TGTGCCAGCAGTTTTGCGGGGAACTACAATGAGCAGTTCTTC.

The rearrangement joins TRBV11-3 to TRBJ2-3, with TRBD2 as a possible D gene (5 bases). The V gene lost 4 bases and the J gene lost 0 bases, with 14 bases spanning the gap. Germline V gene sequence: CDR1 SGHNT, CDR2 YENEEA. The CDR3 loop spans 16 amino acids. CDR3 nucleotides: TGTGCCAGCAGCTCCCGCTCGGGGTCTAGCACAGATACGCAGTATTTT. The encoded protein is CASSSRSGSSTDTQYF.

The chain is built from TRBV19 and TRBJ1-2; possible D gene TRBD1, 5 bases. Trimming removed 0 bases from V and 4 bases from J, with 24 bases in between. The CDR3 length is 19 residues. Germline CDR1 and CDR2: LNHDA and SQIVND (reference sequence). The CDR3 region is CASSIDLSGRVVETYGYTF. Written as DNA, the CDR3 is TGTGCCAGTAGTATAGATCTATCCGGCAGGGTCGTTGAGACCTATGGCTACACCTTC.

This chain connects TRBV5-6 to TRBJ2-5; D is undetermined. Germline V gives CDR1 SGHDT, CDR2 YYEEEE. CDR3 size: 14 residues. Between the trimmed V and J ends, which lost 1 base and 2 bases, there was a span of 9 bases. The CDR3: CASSLTAAQETQYF. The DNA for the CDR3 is TGTGCCAGCAGCTTGACGGCAGCTCAAGAGACCCAGTACTTC.

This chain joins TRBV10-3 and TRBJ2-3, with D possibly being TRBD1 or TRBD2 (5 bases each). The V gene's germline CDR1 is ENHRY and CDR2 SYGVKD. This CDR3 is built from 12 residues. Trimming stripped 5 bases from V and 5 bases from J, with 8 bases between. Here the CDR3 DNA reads TGTGCCATCAGTCGAGGGGAAGATACGCAGTATTTT. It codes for CAISRGEDTQYF.

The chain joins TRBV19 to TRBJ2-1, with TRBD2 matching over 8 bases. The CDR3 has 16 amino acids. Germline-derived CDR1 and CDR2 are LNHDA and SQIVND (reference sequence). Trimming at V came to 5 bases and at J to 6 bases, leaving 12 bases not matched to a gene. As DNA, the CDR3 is TGTGCCAGTAGTCAACGGGGGGGGACGGTCGGCAATGAGCAGTTCTTC. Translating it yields CASSQRGGTVGNEQFF.

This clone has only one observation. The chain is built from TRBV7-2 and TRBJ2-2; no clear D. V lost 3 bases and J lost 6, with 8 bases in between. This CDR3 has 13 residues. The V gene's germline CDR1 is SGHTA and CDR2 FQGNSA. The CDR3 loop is CASSFTTAGELFF. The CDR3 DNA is TGTGCCAGCAGCTTCACCACCGCCGGGGAGCTGTTTTTT. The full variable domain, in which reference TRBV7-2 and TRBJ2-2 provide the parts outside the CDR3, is GAGVSQSPSNKVTEKGKDVELRCDPISGHTALYWYRQSLGQGLEFLIYFQGNSAPDKSGLPSDRFSAERTGGSVSTLTIQRTQQEDSAVYLCASSFTTAGELFFGEGSRLTVL.

The CDR3 region has the DNA TGCGCCAGCAGCCAAGACGTCTGGGAGACCCAGTACTTC. It encodes CASSQDVWETQYF. The chain couples TRBV4-1 to TRBJ2-5; D gene uncertain. The CDR3 runs to 13 residues. Trimming removed 0 bases at V and 5 bases at J, with 7 bases between. Germline V gene sequence: CDR1 MGHRA, CDR2 YSYEKL.

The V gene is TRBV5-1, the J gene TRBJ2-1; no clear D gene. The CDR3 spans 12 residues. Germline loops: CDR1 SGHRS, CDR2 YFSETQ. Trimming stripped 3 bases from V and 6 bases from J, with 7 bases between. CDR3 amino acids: CASSWAGNEQFF. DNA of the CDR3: TGCGCCAGCAGCTGGGCAGGCAATGAGCAGTTCTTC.

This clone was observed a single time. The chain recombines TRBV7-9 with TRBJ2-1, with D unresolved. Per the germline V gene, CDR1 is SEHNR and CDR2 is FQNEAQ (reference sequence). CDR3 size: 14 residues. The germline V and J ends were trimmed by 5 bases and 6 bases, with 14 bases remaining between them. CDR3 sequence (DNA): TGTGCCAGCAGCCCGATCGGACGTGGCAATGAGCAGTTCTTC. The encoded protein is CASSPIGRGNEQFF.

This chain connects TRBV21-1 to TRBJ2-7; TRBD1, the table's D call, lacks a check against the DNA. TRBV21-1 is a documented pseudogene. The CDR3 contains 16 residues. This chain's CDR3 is CASSKARRGMFYEQYF. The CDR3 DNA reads TGTGCCAGCAGCAAAGCCCGAAGGGGGATGTTTTACGAGCAGTACTTC.

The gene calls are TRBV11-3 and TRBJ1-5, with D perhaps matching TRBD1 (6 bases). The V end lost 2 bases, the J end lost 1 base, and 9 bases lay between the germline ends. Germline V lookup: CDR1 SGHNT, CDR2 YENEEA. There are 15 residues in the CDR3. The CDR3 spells CASSLYRVSNQPQHF. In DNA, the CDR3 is TGTGCCAGCAGCTTATACAGGGTGAGCAATCAGCCCCAGCATTTT.

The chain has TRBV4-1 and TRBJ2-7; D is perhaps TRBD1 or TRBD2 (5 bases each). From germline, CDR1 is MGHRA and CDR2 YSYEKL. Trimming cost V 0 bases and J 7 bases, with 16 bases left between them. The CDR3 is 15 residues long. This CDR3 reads CASSQDWDPSWEQYF. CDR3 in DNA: TGCGCCAGCAGCCAAGATTGGGACCCATCGTGGGAGCAGTACTTC.

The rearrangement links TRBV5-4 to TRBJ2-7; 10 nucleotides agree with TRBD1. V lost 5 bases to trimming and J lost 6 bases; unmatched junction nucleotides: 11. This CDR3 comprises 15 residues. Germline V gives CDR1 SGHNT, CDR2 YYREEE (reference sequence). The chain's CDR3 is CASRLRQGALGEQYF. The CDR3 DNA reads TGTGCCAGCAGGCTGAGACAGGGGGCTCTAGGCGAGCAGTACTTC.